The 13 T cell receptor beta chains below all came from one sample that was sequenced in a study of blood T cell repertoires in COVID-19. TCRdb's copy holds only in-frame clones and misses some; the assay was immunoSEQ multiplex PCR. The sample includes roughly 200,000 clones, around 85% of them seen just once. The specimen sequenced was PBMCs or T cells enriched from blood (not recorded which). The receptor source for this set is a man aged 35 to 55 who had recovered from COVID-19.

The chain is built from TRBV7-9 and TRBJ2-7; tentative D call: TRBD2 (5 bases). The V end was cut by 2 bases, the J end by 4 bases, with 12 bases between. The length of the CDR3 is 14 residues. The germline gives CDR1 SEHNR, CDR2 FQNEAQ (reference sequence). CDR3 sequence: CASSLNEQRYEQYF. CDR3 nucleotides: TGTGCCAGCAGCTTAAACGAACAGCGGTACGAGCAGTACTTC.

The CDR3 nucleotides read TGTGCCAGCAGCCAATGGACTAGCGGGAGAGAGGGTGAGCAGTTCTTC. Its translation is CASSQWTSGREGEQFF. The gene calls are TRBV14 and TRBJ2-1, with 13 bases that match TRBD2. The length of the CDR3 is 16 residues. The trim removed 2 bases at V and 9 bases at J, leaving 7 bases unmatched. CDR1 SGHDN and CDR2 FVKESK come from the germline V gene.

The J gene is TRBJ1-6, the V gene TRBV27, with 9 bases that match TRBD1. The CDR3 covers 14 residues. Trimming took 7 bases from V and 7 from J; bases not matched to a gene: 5. Per germline, CDR1 MNHEY and CDR2 SMNVEV (reference sequence). The CDR3 DNA reads TGTGCCAGCACCGTGGGACAGGGCAATTCACCCCTCCACTTT. Translated: CASTVGQGNSPLHF.

This clone was found a few times. The CDR3 bases are TGCGCCAGCAGCCAAGATAGACAGGGGTACTACGAGCAGTACTTC. Encoded protein: CASSQDRQGYYEQYF. The rearrangement joins TRBV4-3 to TRBJ2-7; 8 positions agree with TRBD1. J gave up 3 bases and V 0 bases, and 4 bases lay outside the gene matches. From germline, CDR1 is LGHNA and CDR2 YSLEER. The CDR3 runs 15 residues.

The V gene is TRBV7-8, the J gene TRBJ2-5; D possibly corresponds to TRBD1 (6 bases). V was cut by 1 base and J by 3 bases, with 12 bases left in between. Germline V gene data show CDR1 as SGHVS and CDR2 as FQNEAQ. This CDR3 region has 15 residues. CDR3 in amino acids: CASSLVRPGEETQYF. DNA of the CDR3: TGTGCCAGCAGCTTAGTTCGGCCAGGGGAAGAGACCCAGTACTTC.

There are many counts of this clone. V gene TRBV3-1 (or the pseudogene TRBV3-2) combines with J gene TRBJ2-7; 12 positions match TRBD2. With 0 bases clipped from V and 5 bases from J, the junction kept 8 bases outside the gene matches. CDR3 length: 17 amino acids. Looked up from germline, CDR1 is LGHDT and CDR2 is YNNKEL (reference sequence). The CDR3 spells CASSQDLTSGSYNEQYF. CDR3 DNA sequence: TGTGCCAGCAGCCAAGATCTGACTAGCGGGAGTTACAACGAGCAGTACTTC.

The rearrangement links TRBV4-1 to TRBJ1-2; no clear D gene. With 0 bases removed from V and 4 bases from J, the gap between germline ends came to 12 bases. This CDR3 spans 15 amino acids. Germline V CDR1 and CDR2: MGHRA, YSYEKL. CDR3 protein: CASSQEGGIGYGYTF. Written as DNA, the CDR3 is TGCGCCAGCAGCCAAGAGGGAGGGATCGGCTATGGCTACACCTTC.

The chain employs TRBV3-1 (or the pseudogene TRBV3-2) and TRBJ1-3; TRBD1 is a possible D gene (5 bases). Trimming took 3 bases from V and 0 from J, leaving 9 bases between them. There are 15 residues in the CDR3. Germline V gives CDR1 LGHDT, CDR2 YNNKEL (reference sequence). In DNA, the CDR3 is TGTGCCAGCAGCCATCGACAGTCCTCTGGAAACACCATATATTTT. This encodes CASSHRQSSGNTIYF.

The V call is TRBV5-6, the J call TRBJ2-1; TRBD2 matches at 8 bases. CDR1 and CDR2 from the germline V gene are SGHDT and YYEEEE. The CDR3 length is 17 residues. After removal of 4 bases from V and 2 bases from J, the junction contained 11 bases not matched to a gene. The CDR3 DNA is TGTGCCAGCAGCCATAAACTAGCGGCTCAGCCCTACAATGAGCAGTTCTTC. It is translated as CASSHKLAAQPYNEQFF.

The chain has TRBV5-8 and TRBJ1-5; TRBD1 matches at 8 bases. This CDR3 comprises 15 residues. Trimming cost V 3 bases and J 7 bases; bases outside gene matches: 9. CDR1 SGHTS and CDR2 YDEGEE come from the germline V gene. CDR3 region: CASSWSRGPGQPQHF. Written as DNA, the CDR3 is TGTGCCAGCAGCTGGAGCAGGGGGCCAGGGCAGCCCCAGCATTTT. Drawing the rest from reference TRBV5-8 and TRBJ1-5, the complete variable domain is EAGVTQSPTHLIKTRGQQATLRCSPISGHTSVYWYQQALGLGLQFLLWYDEGEERNRGNFPPRFSGRQFPNYSSELNVNALELEDSALYLCASSWSRGPGQPQHFGDGTRLSIL.

V usage is TRBV2 and J usage is TRBJ2-5, with no clear D. The CDR3 length is 12 residues. V was clipped by 5 bases and J by 3 bases, with 7 bases between them. Germline assignment: CDR1 SNHLY and CDR2 FYNNEI. The CDR3 DNA reads TGTGCCAGCAGTACCCTAGAAGAGACCCAGTACTTC. Its protein is CASSTLEETQYF.

This clone has only one observation. The chain couples TRBV19 to TRBJ2-7; TRBD2 aligns across 9 bases. The junction had 13 bases not matched to a gene; V was cut back by 3 bases and J by 1 base. The length of the CDR3 is 18 residues. CDR1 is LNHDA, CDR2 SQIVND, per germline (reference sequence). The CDR3 region has the DNA TGTGCCAGTAGTATTAATGTTGGGCTAGCGGGATGGTCCTACGAGCAGTACTTC. Protein sequence: CASSINVGLAGWSYEQYF.

V is TRBV28 and J is TRBJ1-1, with D hard to call. The CDR3 extends over 14 amino acids. Germline V CDR1 and CDR2: MDHEN, SYDVKM. The V end lost 6 bases, the J end lost 4 bases, and 15 bases lay between the germline ends. DNA for the CDR3: TGTGCCAGCAGCGCCGGGTCACGGCTCACTGAAGCTTTCTTT. Its protein product is CASSAGSRLTEAFF.